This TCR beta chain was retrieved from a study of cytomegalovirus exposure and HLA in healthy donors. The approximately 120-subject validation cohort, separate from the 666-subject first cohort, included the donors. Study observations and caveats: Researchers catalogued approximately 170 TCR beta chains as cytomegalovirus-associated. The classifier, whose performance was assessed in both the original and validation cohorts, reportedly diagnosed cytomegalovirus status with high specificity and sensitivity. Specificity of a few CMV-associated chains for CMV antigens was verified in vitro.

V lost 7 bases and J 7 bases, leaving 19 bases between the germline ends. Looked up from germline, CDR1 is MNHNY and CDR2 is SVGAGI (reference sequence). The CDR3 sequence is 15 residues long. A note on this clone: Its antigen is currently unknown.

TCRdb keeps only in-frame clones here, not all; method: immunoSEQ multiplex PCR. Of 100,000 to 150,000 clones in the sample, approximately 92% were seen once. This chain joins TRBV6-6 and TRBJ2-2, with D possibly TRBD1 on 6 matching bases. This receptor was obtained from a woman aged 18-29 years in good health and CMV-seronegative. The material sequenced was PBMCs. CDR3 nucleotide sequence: TGTGCCAGCACCGGATCGGTGGAAGGGGGCGGGGAGCTGTTTTTT. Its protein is CASTGSVEGGGELFF.